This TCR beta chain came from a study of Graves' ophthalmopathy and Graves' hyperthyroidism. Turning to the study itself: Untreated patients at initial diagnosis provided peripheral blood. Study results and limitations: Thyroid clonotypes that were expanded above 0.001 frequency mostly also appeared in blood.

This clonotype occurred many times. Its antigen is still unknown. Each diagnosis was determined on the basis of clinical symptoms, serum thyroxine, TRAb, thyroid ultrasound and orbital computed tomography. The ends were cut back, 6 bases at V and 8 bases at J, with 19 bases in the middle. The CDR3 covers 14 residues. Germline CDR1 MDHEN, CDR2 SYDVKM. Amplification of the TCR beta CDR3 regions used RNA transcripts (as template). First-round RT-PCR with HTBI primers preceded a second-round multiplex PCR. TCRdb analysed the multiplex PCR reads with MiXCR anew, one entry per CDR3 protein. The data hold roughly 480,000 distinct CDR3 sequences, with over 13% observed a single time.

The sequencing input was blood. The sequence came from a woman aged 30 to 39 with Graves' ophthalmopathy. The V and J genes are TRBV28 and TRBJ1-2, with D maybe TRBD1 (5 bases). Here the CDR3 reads CASSRRDPFSGYTF. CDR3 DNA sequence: TGTGCCAGCAGCCGCCGGGACCCCTTTTCCGGCTACACCTTC.